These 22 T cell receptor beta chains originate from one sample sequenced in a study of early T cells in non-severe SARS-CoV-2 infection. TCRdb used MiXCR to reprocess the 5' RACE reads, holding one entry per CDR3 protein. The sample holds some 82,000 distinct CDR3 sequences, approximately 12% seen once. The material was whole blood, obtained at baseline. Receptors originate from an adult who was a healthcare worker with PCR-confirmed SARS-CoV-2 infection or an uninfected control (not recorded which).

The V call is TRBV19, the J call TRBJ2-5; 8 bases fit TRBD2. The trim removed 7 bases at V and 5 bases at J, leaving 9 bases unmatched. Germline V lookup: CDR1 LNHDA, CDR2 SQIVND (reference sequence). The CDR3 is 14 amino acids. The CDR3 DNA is TGTGCCAGTAACTCGGGACTAGTGAGTGAGACCCAGTACTTC. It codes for CASNSGLVSETQYF. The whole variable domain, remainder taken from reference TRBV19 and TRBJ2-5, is DGGITQSPKYLFRKEGQNVTLSCEQNLNHDAMYWYRQDPGQGLRLIYYSQIVNDFQKGDIAEGYSVSREKKESFPLTVTSAQKNPTAFYLCASNSGLVSETQYFGPGTRLLVL.

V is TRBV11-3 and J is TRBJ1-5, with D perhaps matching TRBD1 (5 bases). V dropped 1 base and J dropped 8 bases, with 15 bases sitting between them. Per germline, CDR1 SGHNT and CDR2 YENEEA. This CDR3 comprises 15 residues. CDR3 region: CASSLGGTPYEPQHF. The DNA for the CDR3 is TGTGCCAGCAGCTTAGGCGGGACTCCGTATGAGCCCCAGCATTTT.

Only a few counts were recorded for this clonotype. The CDR3 DNA sequence: TGCAGCGTTGAGGCAGGACCACCCTACGAGCAGTACTTC. It translates to CSVEAGPPYEQYF. V and J are TRBV29-1 and TRBJ2-7; no definite D call. V dropped 3 bases and J dropped 2 bases, with 11 bases sitting between them. The CDR3 is made up of 13 amino acids. Germline CDR1 and CDR2: SQVTM and ANQGSEA.

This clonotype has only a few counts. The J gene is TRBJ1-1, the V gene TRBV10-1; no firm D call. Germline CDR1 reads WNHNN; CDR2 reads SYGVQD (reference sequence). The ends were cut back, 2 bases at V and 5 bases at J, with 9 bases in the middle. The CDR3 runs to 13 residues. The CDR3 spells CASSENYGTEAFF. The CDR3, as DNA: TGCGCCAGCAGTGAGAATTATGGGACTGAAGCTTTCTTT.

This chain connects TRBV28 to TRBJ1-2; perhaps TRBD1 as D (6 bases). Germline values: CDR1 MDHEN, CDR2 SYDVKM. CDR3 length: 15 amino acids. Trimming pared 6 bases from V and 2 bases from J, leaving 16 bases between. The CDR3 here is CASRQGPGRNYGYTF. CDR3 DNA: TGTGCCAGCAGGCAGGGGCCCGGCCGGAACTATGGCTACACCTTC.

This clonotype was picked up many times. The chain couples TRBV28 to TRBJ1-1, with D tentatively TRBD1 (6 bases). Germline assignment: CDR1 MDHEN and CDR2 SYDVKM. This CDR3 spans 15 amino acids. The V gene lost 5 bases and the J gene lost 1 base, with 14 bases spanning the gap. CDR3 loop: CASSGPGQTNTEAFF. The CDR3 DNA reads TGTGCCAGCAGTGGTCCAGGACAGACGAACACTGAAGCTTTCTTT.

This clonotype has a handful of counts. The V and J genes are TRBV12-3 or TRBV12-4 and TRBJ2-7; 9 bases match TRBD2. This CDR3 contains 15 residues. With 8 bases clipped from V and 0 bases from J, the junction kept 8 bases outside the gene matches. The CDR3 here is CASARPSGTSYEQYF. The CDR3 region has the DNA TGTGCCAGCGCGAGGCCTAGCGGGACCTCCTACGAGCAGTACTTC.

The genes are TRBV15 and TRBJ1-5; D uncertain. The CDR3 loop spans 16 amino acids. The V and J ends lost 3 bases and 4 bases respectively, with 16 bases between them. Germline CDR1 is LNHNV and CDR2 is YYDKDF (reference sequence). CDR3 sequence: CATSREGGFGNQPQHF. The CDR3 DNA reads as TGTGCCACCAGCAGGGAGGGAGGGTTCGGAAATCAGCCCCAGCATTTT.

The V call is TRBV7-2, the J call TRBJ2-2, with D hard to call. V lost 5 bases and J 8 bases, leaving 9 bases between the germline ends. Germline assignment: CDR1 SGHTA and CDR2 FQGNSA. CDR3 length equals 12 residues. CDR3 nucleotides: TGTGCCAGCAGCCCCCCGAGGGGGGAGCTGTTTTTT. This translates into CASSPPRGELFF. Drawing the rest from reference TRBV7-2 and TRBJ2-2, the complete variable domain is GAGVSQSPSNKVTEKGKDVELRCDPISGHTALYWYRQSLGQGLEFLIYFQGNSAPDKSGLPSDRFSAERTGGSVSTLTIQRTQQEDSAVYLCASSPPRGELFFGEGSRLTVL.

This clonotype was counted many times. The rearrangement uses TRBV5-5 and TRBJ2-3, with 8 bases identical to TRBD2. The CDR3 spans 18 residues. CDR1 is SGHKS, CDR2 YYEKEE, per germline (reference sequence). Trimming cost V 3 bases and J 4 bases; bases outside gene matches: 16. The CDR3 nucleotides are TGTGCCAGCAGCTCGACCCTGACTAGCGCGAGCCCGGCAGATACGCAGTATTTT. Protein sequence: CASSSTLTSASPADTQYF.

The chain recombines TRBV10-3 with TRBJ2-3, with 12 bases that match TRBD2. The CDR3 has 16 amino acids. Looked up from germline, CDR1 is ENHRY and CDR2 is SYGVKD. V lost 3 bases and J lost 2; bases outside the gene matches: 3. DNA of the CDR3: TGTGCCATCAGTGACGGACTAGCGGGGACCACAGATACGCAGTATTTT. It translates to CAISDGLAGTTDTQYF.

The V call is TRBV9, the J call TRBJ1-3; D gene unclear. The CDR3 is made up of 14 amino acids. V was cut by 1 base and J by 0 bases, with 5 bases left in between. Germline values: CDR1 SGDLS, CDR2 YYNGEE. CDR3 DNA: TGTGCCAGCAGCGTATTTGACTCTGGAAACACCATATATTTT. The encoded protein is CASSVFDSGNTIYF.

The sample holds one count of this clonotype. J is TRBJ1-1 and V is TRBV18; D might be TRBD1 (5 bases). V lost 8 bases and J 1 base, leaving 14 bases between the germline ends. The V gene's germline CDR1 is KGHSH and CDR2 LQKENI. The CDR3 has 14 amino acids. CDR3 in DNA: TGTGCCAGCCCATCGGGACGGACGAACACTGAAGCTTTCTTT. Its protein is CASPSGRTNTEAFF.

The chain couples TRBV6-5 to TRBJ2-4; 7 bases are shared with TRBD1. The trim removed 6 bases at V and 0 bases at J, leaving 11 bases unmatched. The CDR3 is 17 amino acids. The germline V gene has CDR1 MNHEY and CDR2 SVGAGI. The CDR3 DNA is TGTGCCAGCAGGCCTCTGGACGGGACAGAAGCCAAAAACATTCAGTACTTC. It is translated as CASRPLDGTEAKNIQYF.

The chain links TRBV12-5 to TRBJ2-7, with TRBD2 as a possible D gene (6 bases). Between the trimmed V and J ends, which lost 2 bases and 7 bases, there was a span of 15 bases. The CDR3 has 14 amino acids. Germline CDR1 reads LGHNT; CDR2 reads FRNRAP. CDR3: CASGLLDGSREQYF. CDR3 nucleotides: TGTGCTAGTGGTTTGTTAGACGGGAGTCGTGAGCAGTACTTC.

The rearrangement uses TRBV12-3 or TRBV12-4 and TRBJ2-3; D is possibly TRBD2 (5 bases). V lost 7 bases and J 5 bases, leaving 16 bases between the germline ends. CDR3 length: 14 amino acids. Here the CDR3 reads CASTRRMAGDTQYF. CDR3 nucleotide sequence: TGTGCCAGCACCCGGCGGATGGCGGGAGATACGCAGTATTTT.

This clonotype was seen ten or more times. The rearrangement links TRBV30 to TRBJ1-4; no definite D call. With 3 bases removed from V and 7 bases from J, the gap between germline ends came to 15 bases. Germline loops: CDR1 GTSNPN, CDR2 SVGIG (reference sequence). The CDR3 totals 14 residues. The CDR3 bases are TGTGCCTGGAGGTTCCCCGGCGTAAGTGAAAAACTGTTTTTT. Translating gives CAWRFPGVSEKLFF.

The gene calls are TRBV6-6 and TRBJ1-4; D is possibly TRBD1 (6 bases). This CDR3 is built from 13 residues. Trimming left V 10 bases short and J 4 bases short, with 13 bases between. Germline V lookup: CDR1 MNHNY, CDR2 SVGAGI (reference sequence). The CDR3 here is CATGGGDNEKLFF. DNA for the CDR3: TGTGCCACTGGGGGGGGCGATAATGAAAAACTGTTTTTT.

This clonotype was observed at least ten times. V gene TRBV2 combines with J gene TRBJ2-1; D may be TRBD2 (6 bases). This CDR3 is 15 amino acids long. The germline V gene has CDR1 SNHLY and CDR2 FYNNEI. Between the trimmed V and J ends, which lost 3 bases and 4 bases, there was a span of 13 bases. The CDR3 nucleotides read TGTGCCAGCAGTGATTTTGGTGGGACTTACAATGAGCAGTTCTTC. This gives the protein CASSDFGGTYNEQFF.

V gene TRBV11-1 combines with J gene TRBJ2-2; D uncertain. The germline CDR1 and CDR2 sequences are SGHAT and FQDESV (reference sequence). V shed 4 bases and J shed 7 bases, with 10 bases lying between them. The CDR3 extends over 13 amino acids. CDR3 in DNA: TGTGCCAGCAGCTCACGACCAAACGGGGAGCTGTTTTTT. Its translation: CASSSRPNGELFF.

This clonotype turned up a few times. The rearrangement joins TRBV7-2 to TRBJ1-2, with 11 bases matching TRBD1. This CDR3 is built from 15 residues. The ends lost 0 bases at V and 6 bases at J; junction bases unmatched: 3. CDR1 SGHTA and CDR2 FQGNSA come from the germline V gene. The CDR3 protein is CASSLARTGGDGYTF. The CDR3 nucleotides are TGTGCCAGCAGCTTAGCGCGGACAGGGGGCGATGGCTACACCTTC.

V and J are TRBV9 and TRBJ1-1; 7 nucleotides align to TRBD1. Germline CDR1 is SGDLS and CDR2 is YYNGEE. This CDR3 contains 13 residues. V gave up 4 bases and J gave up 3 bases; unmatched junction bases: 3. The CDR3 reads CASSFTGDTEAFF. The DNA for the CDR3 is TGTGCCAGCAGCTTTACAGGGGACACTGAAGCTTTCTTT.